This is a list of T cell receptor beta chains from one sample in a study of T cells after yellow fever vaccination. TCRdb fed the 5' RACE reads into MiXCR, producing one record per CDR3 protein. Seen here are some 300,000 distinct CDR3 sequences, approximately 11% observed once, and the top ten hold over 3%. The sequenced sample was CD4+ T cells sorted from PBMCs, obtained 45 days after the yellow fever booster vaccination. These receptors were obtained from a man between 18 and 35 years old who received the YFV17D yellow fever vaccine. CDR3s include the opening cysteine and the closing phenylalanine or tryptophan. Fields, in order: D gene, clone size, V gene, J gene, CDR3 DNA, CDR3 protein. A D gene is named only where the DNA matches it firmly. Not every row has a clone size; where given, it reads once, few, many or a size class.

NA,NA,TRBV7-2,TRBJ2-7,TGTGCCAGCAGCTTGAGTCTTCTCGAGCAGTACTTC,CASSLSLLEQYF
TRBD2,few,TRBV11-2,TRBJ2-3,TGTGCCAGCAGCCCCCGGACTAGCGGGGGGGCGAGGGATACGCAGTATTTT,CASSPRTSGGARDTQYF
NA,few,TRBV12-5,TRBJ2-7,TGTGCTAGTGGTCCATACAGGGCCGGGGGCTACGAGCAGTACTTC,CASGPYRAGGYEQYF
NA,NA,TRBV5-6,TRBJ1-6,TGTGCCAGCAGACTCCGTGGCGCCTTAGATTCACCCCTCCACTTT,CASRLRGALDSPLHF
TRBD1,NA,TRBV7-9,TRBJ1-4,TGTGCCAGCAGCGCGGACAGGGCGAGGGAAAAACTGTTTTTT,CASSADRAREKLFF
NA,few,TRBV6-1,TRBJ1-2,TGTGCCAGCAGTGAACCCAGGGTTCTTTATGGCTACACCTTC,CASSEPRVLYGYTF
TRBD2,NA,TRBV11-3,TRBJ2-1,TGTGCCAGCAGCATATCGTCCGGGACTAGCGGGGGGTACAATGAGCAGTTCTTC,CASSISSGTSGGYNEQFF
TRBD1,NA,TRBV10-3,TRBJ2-5,TGTGCCATCAGCACAGGGGCAGAGACCCAGTACTTC,CAISTGAETQYF
TRBD2,few,TRBV7-8,TRBJ2-5,TGTGCCAGCAGCCCGGGACTAGCGGGGGCCCTAAGGGGAGAGACCCAGTACTTC,CASSPGLAGALRGETQYF
NA,many,TRBV29-1,TRBJ2-5,TGCAGCGCCGGAAAGCGCGAGGGGACCCAGTACTTC,CSAGKREGTQYF
NA,many,TRBV5-4,TRBJ1-5,TGTGCCAGCAGCTTGGGAGGGACACAGAATCAGCCCCAGCATTTT,CASSLGGTQNQPQHF
TRBD1,many,TRBV7-2,TRBJ2-5,TGTGCCAGCAACCGTGGACAGGCTCAAGAGACCCAGTACTTC,CASNRGQAQETQYF
TRBD2,few,TRBV12-3/TRBV12-4,TRBJ2-1,TGTGCCAGCAGTAATGAGCGGGGCTACAATGAGCAGTTCTTC,CASSNERGYNEQFF
NA,NA,TRBV10-3,TRBJ2-7,TGTGCCATCAGTGTAGGGGATGGCTACGAGCAGTACTTC,CAISVGDGYEQYF
NA,NA,TRBV27,TRBJ1-5,TGTGCCAGCAGTTTATCCTTAGGGAGCAATCAGCCCCAGCATTTT,CASSLSLGSNQPQHF
NA,NA,TRBV30,TRBJ2-2,TGTGCCTGGAGTGCTGTAGCAGGGAGTGGCGGGGAGCTGTTTTTT,CAWSAVAGSGGELFF
NA,NA,TRBV11-2,TRBJ1-2,TGTGCCAGCAGCTCCCCCGGGGCTTCAGCTAACTATGGCTACACCTTC,CASSSPGASANYGYTF
NA,NA,TRBV20-1,TRBJ2-6,TGCAGTGCTAGGACAGGAATTAGCTCTGGGGCCAACGTCCTGACTTTC,CSARTGISSGANVLTF
NA,few,TRBV6-2/TRBV6-3,TRBJ2-1,TGTGCCAGCAGAGACCCAAACAATGAGCAGTTCTTC,CASRDPNNEQFF
NA,many,TRBV20-1,TRBJ1-4,TGCAGTGTTGAGGCCCCAACTAATGAAAAACTGTTTTTT,CSVEAPTNEKLFF
NA,NA,TRBV12-3/TRBV12-4,TRBJ1-4,TGTGCCAGCAGTTTATACAGGCGCTATGAAAAACTGTTTTTT,CASSLYRRYEKLFF
NA,many,TRBV6-5,TRBJ2-2,TGTGCCAGCAGTTCTACCTATACCGGGGAGCTGTTTTTT,CASSSTYTGELFF
NA,few,TRBV25-1,TRBJ1-1,TGTGCCAGCAGTGATCGGGGGCGATTTACTGAAGCTTTCTTT,CASSDRGRFTEAFF
TRBD1,NA,TRBV28,TRBJ2-5,TGTGCCAGCAGGGTAGGGGGACAGCAAGAGACCCAGTACTTC,CASRVGGQQETQYF
NA,NA,TRBV4-3,TRBJ1-1,TGCGCCAGCAGCCGGAATGAGAACACTGAAGCTTTCTTT,CASSRNENTEAFF
NA,few,TRBV27,TRBJ2-5,TGTGCCAGCAGGCAAGACTGGGGAGAAGGGTACAGCCAAGAGACCCAGTACTTC,CASRQDWGEGYSQETQYF
NA,NA,TRBV19,TRBJ1-1,TGTGCCAGTAGTAAGGTTTCGGGACTAATGAACACTGAAGCTTTCTTT,CASSKVSGLMNTEAFF
TRBD1,few,TRBV20-1,TRBJ1-2,TGCAGTGCCAACAGGGACAGGGGCGTCTATGGCTACACCTTC,CSANRDRGVYGYTF
NA,few,TRBV2,TRBJ1-1,TGTGCCAGCGGAAGTCGGTCGGGGGGCCCCACTGAAGCTTTCTTT,CASGSRSGGPTEAFF
NA,few,TRBV28,TRBJ2-4,TGTGCCAGCAGTTTGATAGGGCGGGACATTCAGTACTTC,CASSLIGRDIQYF
NA,many,TRBV2,TRBJ2-3,TGTGCCAGCAGTGAAGATCGGGGAGATACGCAGTATTTT,CASSEDRGDTQYF
TRBD1,NA,TRBV20-1,TRBJ2-3,TGCAGTGCTGGAGACAGGGGGCGGGATACGAAGTATTTT,CSAGDRGRDTKYF
NA,NA,TRBV5-5,TRBJ2-5,TGTGCCAGCACGAACGGGGGTTGGCAAGAGACCCAGTACTTC,CASTNGGWQETQYF
NA,NA,TRBV3-1,TRBJ2-3,TGTGCCAGCACGGGGACGGGTTTGCGCACGCAGTATTTT,CASTGTGLRTQYF
NA,NA,TRBV5-4,TRBJ2-5,TGTGCCAGCAGCGGGGGGGCCACGCTTCAAGAGACCCAGTACTTC,CASSGGATLQETQYF
NA,few,TRBV28,TRBJ2-7,TGTGCCAGCAGCCGCAGCAACAGGCTTCAGTACTTC,CASSRSNRLQYF
NA,few,TRBV20-1,TRBJ1-5,TGCAGTGCGAGGGACATGAACGATCAGCCCCAGCATTTT,CSARDMNDQPQHF
TRBD2,NA,TRBV5-4,TRBJ2-7,TGTGCCAGCAGCTATTATAGCGGGGGGTCCTACGAGCAGTACTTC,CASSYYSGGSYEQYF
NA,NA,TRBV7-2,TRBJ1-2,TGTGCCAGCAGCTCCGGGTGGGACTATGGCTACACCTTC,CASSSGWDYGYTF
NA,few,TRBV2,TRBJ2-2,TGTGCCAGCAGAGAAAGCCCCGGGGAGCTGTTTTTT,CASRESPGELFF
TRBD1,NA,TRBV29-1,TRBJ1-3,TGCAGCGTTGTCACGAGGGGGCTCGGTGGAAACACCATATATTTT,CSVVTRGLGGNTIYF
NA,NA,TRBV19,TRBJ1-1,TGTGCCAGTAGTATTGGGGGGAGGAGCACTGAAGCTTTCTTT,CASSIGGRSTEAFF
NA,NA,TRBV10-3,TRBJ1-1,TGTGCCACCCAATTCGGCCGTGTCCAGGGCGGATTCACTGAAGCTTTCTTT,CATQFGRVQGGFTEAFF
NA,few,TRBV23-1,TRBJ2-7,TGCGCCAGCCTAACTCGGGGCGAGCAGTACTTC,CASLTRGEQYF
NA,once,TRBV11-2,TRBJ2-4,TGTGCCAGCAGCTTAGGGTTTAGCAAAAACATTCAGTACTTC,CASSLGFSKNIQYF
NA,many,TRBV4-3,TRBJ1-5,TGCGCCAGCAGCCAAGATCTGGGGGGTGACAGTTCCCAGCATTTT,CASSQDLGGDSSQHF
NA,NA,TRBV6-2/TRBV6-3,TRBJ1-1,TGTGCCAGCAGATCGGGCAGATCGAACACTGAAGCTTTCTTT,CASRSGRSNTEAFF
NA,NA,TRBV29-1,TRBJ2-3,TGCAGCGAAGCCAAAAGCGCCGAGAGCACAGATACGCAGTATTTT,CSEAKSAESTDTQYF
NA,few,TRBV6-6,TRBJ1-5,TGTGCCAGCATGGGGGAGGTTTTCCCCCAGCATTTT,CASMGEVFPQHF
TRBD2,many,TRBV10-1,TRBJ2-1,TGCGCCAGCAGTGAGGCCGCGGGGGTCAATGAGCAGTTCTTC,CASSEAAGVNEQFF